Below, one T cell receptor beta chain is given with its context. There is no known antigen for this receptor. Base qualities are not at hand, and no much larger clone is one base apart. The library was made by the immunoSEQ multiplex PCR assay. For the multiplex PCR, a mixture combining 60 forward primers for TCR Vbeta segments and 13 reverse primers for TCR Jbeta segments was used. Amplification of the CDR3 region of rearranged TCR beta genes was performed with a multiplex PCR assay on genomic DNA. Amplified TCR beta libraries were sequenced as 87-base-pair reads on the Illumina HiSeq System. The authors' analysis ran thus. A later analysis counted about 82 million unique TCR beta chains across the 550 to 700 repertoires, and 9 million to 14 million of these chains were shared by at least two donors. Raw reads were error-corrected and collapsed into unique sequences with a nearest-neighbor algorithm that merged closely related sequences to remove PCR and sequencing errors. V, D and J gene segments were assigned by aligning CDR3 sequences to IMGT reference sequences. For a sequence to be retained, a match of at least six nucleotides was required to both a V gene segment and a J gene segment. A rearrangement counted as productive if the CDR3 had no stop codons and remained in frame with V and J, and every other rearrangement counted as non-productive. Following IMGT convention, CDR3 was defined as the stretch from the second conserved V-encoded cysteine up to the conserved J-encoded phenylalanine. The earlier analysis of about 590 of the donors excluded sequences that lacked an unambiguous match to a single V gene segment. An earlier analysis of 587 of the donors classified V segments as functional when productive rearrangements were above 56.7% and as segregating when the standard deviation between donors was above 5%. A statistical classification framework was built for diagnosing cytomegalovirus status from the catalog of TCR beta chain sequences. In a later analysis, TCR nucleotide sequences were compared against IMGT/GENE-DB human TR gene sequences so that V and J genes could be assigned. Using the TCRdist pipeline, a later analysis assigned CDR3 sequences along with most-parsimonious VDJ recombination scenarios. In a later analysis, every TCR beta chain was defined by the combination of its CDR3 amino acid sequence and its V-gene family, and reads without a unique V-gene family were dropped. In a later analysis, nearly 600 highly shared, low-generation-probability nucleotide sequences were removed to address suspected cross-contamination and a sequencing artifact. For each public chain, a later analysis derived a clonal expansion index from normalized ranks of inferred template counts within each repertoire. In a later analysis, generation probabilities were computed using a VDJ recombination model fitted to out-of-frame rearrangements, and the results were checked against IGoR. In a later analysis, TCR-TCR, TCR-HLA and TCR-CMV co-occurrence was scored with hypergeometric tests, and a repertoire-size bias correction was applied to TCR pairs. In a later analysis, false discovery rates were estimated by permuting HLA or CMV assignments 20 times. A later analysis grouped co-occurring TCRs with DBSCAN, adding TCRdist sequence similarity when clustering within HLA-allele-positive subsets. For co-occurrence clustering, repertoires with fewer than 30,000 or more than 120,000 public chains were excluded, along with a handful of repertoires with anomalous nucleotide sharing. TCRdb provides this immuneACCESS table in a form limited to in-frame rearrangements. Some clones are lacking; in checked studies, under half of them reflect an unresolved V gene, and why the rest are absent is not known. V and J calls and clone size are as listed in that table; D and trimming were resolved from the DNA. The sample includes about 130,000 clones, with 75% to 85% observed a single time. The ten largest clones represent approximately 6% of the sample.

The data belong to a study of cytomegalovirus exposure and HLA in healthy donors (dated by TCRdb to 2017 to 2019). Regarding the research as a whole: An earlier analysis of around 600 of the donors reported approximately 290 Gb of sequence data and 120 million or so unique TCR beta sequences from around 200 million T cells. Donor age, sex, ethnicity and CMV serostatus were collected together with the repertoire data. Besides the first cohort of around 700 subjects, a separate validation cohort made up of around 120 different subjects was used. High-throughput TCR immunosequencing, statistical association of individual TCRs with disease status, and machine learning were combined to predict cytomegalovirus infection status. Across roughly 420 genotyped donors of the cohort, an average of approximately 240,000 unique TCR beta nucleotide sequences per donor were sequenced, and around 19% of those sequences were non-productive. Of the approximately 400 genotyped donors, 65% to 90% were placed in the genetic ancestry cluster associated with self-reported Caucasian donors. Roughly five DR-DQ haplotypes were handled as single units for association and clustering, since linkage in the cohort was strong. A later analysis re-examined previously published TCR beta repertoires from 500 to 700 donors and added high-resolution HLA genotyping to investigate patterns of TCR occurrence. In an earlier analysis of 587 of the donors, high-throughput TCR beta sequencing was used to judge whether each TCR beta V gene segment behaved as functional or pseudogenic. The number of donors typed differed by locus, with 629-630 for A, B, C, DRB1 and DQB1, roughly 520 for DQA1, approximately 570 for DPA1, and approximately 470 for DPB1. Every repertoire in the discovery cohort had been generated on one and the same sequencing platform. The study profiled the T cell repertoires of more than 500 subjects by immunosequencing and related them to cytomegalovirus serostatus. Genome-wide SNP genotypes for about three fifths of the roughly 670 donors were used in a later genetic analysis, which treated that subset as a discovery cohort. The study was designed to test whether signatures of past pathogen exposure could be identified by cataloging public T cell receptors. An early release covering about 600 HLA-typed donors comprised 300 to 350 gigabases of sequencing data and tens of millions of unique TCR sequences. HLA typing covered class I and class II loci at four-digit resolution. Rather than drawing on any new phenotypic data, the later analysis identified candidate immune exposures from TCR beta sequences and the way those sequences occurred across donors.

The cohort was made up of hundreds of healthy bone marrow donors. Cohort members were all nominally healthy when sampled, although unrecorded immune exposures were likely present. The donor was CMV seropositive and was included in the group of 270 or so seropositive cohort members. A peripheral blood sample was provided by each donor, and peripheral blood mononuclear cells were used for TCR beta sequencing. The Qiagen DNeasy Blood Extraction Kit was used to extract genomic DNA from the blood cell samples. Beyond this particular receptor, the publication reports: In a later analysis, TCR association rates were found to vary across HLA loci, with the most associated TCRs seen for DRB1 alleles and the fewest for HLA-C alleles. In vitro tests confirmed that a few of the cytomegalovirus-associated TCR beta chains recognize cytomegalovirus antigens. V-gene and J-gene trimming of TCR beta chains was associated with a missense DCLRE1C variant in a later genetic analysis, and the association was replicated in an independent cohort. Some 16 rarely observed V segments, including chromosome 9 orphons, were excluded from the earlier analysis of a few hundred of the donors because counts were too low. Most CMV-associated TCR beta chains appeared to be HLA-restricted in a later analysis, and the HLA associations seemed to be driven largely by CMV exposure. Some IMGT-functional V segments, including TRBV6-2 and TRBV6-3, could not be told apart with the 87-base-pair reads, so those segments were excluded. While some public TCRs were present in many individuals, most TCR sequences turned up only very rarely across donors. Broadly in line with IMGT annotations, most TCR beta V segments showed up in productive rearrangements about 87% or about 30% of the time in an earlier analysis of some 590 of the donors. The authors suggested that the approach could potentially be generalized to other disease states and immunological phenotypes. A further reported finding was that TCR beta sequences accurately predicted the HLA-A and HLA-B alleles for most subjects in the first cohort. In a later analysis, HLA-associated TCR beta chains were found to be more clonally expanded and to have lower generation probabilities than equally common non-associated chains. A later analysis reported that several top co-occurrence clusters appeared linked to parvovirus B19, influenza, CMV and Epstein-Barr virus. A cluster of highly shared sequence variants was judged likely to be a technical artifact of the sequencing pipeline. A later analysis associated 16,951 TCR beta sequences with specific HLA alleles at a false discovery rate of 0.05. The study listed approximately 150 TCR beta chains as associated with cytomegalovirus. Linkage disequilibrium might explain the correlated functional status among segregating V segments, but an unknown experimental factor could not be ruled out. Assigning TCR associations to individual alleles was difficult when HLA alleles, especially DR and DQ, strongly co-occurred. The only immune exposure information available for the cohort was CMV serostatus. Sequencing depth was assumed to be roughly uniform across donors in the presence/absence analyses, though that assumption may not hold. The cohort was sequenced for TCR beta chains only, and without alpha or paired-chain data the features that could be detected were limited. Because HLA typing was missing for some donors at each locus, association tests included only the typed subset. Cytomegalovirus status was reported to be diagnosed by the classifier with high specificity and sensitivity in both the original and validation cohorts. According to a later genetic analysis, donors in an Asian-associated ancestry cluster had fewer N-insertions in productive TCRs than the approximately 650-donor mean.

V lost 6 bases and J lost 2 bases; the stretch between them is 14 bases long. There are 15 amino acids in the CDR3, from cysteine to phenylalanine inclusive. The sequence is cut down to CDR3 DNA, 45 bases in frame from base 1. The germline V gene yields WSHSY for CDR1 and SAAADI for CDR2. The specimen was PBMCs. The chain is encoded by TRBV10-2 joined to TRBJ1-5; the D gene is not confidently resolved. The TCR sequence derives from a woman in her 40s in good health and CMV-seropositive. The DNA sequence follows: TGCGCCAGCAGCGAGACGGGGTTTGGCAATCAGCCCCAGCATTTT. Translated, this is CASSETGFGNQPQHF.